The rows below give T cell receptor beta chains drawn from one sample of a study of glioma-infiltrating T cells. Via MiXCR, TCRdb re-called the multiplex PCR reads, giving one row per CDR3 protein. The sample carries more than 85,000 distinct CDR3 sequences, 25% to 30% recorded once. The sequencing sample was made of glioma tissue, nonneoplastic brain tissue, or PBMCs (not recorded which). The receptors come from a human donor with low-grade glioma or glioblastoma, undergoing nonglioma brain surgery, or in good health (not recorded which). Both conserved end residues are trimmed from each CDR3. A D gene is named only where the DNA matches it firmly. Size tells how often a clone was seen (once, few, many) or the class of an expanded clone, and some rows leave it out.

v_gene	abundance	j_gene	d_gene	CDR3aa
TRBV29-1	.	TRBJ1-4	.	SVERWQGGEKLF
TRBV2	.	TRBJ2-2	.	ASSPGQTLYSAGELF
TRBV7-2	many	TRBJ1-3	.	ASSVSAGNSGNTIY
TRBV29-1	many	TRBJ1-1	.	SSSSGPTEAF
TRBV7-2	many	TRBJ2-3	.	ASSLRSGGTDTQY
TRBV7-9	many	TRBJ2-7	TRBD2	ASSSTTSGLSSYEQY
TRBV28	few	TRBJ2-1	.	ARSLRAYTHNGQF
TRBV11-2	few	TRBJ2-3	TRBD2	ASIAGTSGGAGDTQY
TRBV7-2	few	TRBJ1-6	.	ASSLVMGLYNSPLH
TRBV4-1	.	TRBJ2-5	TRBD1	ASRQGEAGGGETQY
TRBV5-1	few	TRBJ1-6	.	ASSFIQGENSPLH
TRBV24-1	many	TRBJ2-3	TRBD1	ATSDTTNRGLGTDTQY
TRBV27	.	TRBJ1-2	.	ASSLSLKNYGYT
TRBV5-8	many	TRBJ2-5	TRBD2	ASSLLAGDQETQY
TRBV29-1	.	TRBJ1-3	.	SVERGVGNTIY
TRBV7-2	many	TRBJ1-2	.	ASSSEDEAGYGYT
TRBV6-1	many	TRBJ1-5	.	ASSQGLPWSNQPQH
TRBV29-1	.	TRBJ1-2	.	AGTSTSYGYT
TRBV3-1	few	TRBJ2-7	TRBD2	ASSRVITSGRIYEQY
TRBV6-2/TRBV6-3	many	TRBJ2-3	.	ASSPTTDTQY
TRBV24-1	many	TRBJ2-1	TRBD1	ATSASGQAPYNEQF
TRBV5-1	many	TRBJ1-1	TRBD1	ASRRQGQGGTEAF
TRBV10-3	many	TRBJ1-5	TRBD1	AISEWGQTLD
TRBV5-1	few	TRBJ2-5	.	ASSLGTAFGEETQY
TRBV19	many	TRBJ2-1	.	ASSIGGGNEQF